This T cell receptor (beta chain) stems from a study of T cell responses to AZD1222 COVID-19 vaccine (dated by TCRdb to the early 2020s). Regarding the research as a whole: A total of 230 to 250 trial participants underwent TCR sequencing, of whom some 210 received two doses of AZD1222 and some 26 received two doses of the MenACWY control vaccine. Trial participants were enrolled by age into subgroups of 18-55, 56-69 and 70-plus years, and around 150, 28 and 57 TCR-sequenced participants, respectively, were included in these subgroups. Paper-wide results and their limitations: The whole spike protein was spanned by vaccine-associated CD4 TCRs, and dominant responses were seen in regions 160-218 and 743-854. Reportedly, almost half of the unique spike-specific TCRs recognized epitopes lying outside the regions that are mutated in the B.1.351 and B.1.1.7 variants. After two AZD1222 doses, both the breadth and the depth of spike-specific TCRs were significantly higher than at day 0 and than in MenACWY recipients. Conclusions about previously exposed vaccinees are limited because only a handful of AZD1222 recipients were SARS-CoV-2 seropositive at baseline. Because no day 14 peak-response samples were available, repertoires were characterized only after the peak T cell response. Participants were mostly white British and included more females than males, and it was suggested by the authors that clonal diversity may have been underestimated. The 56-69-year group was small, and its depth increase did not reach significance, likely because of low power.

The CDR3 regions of human TCRbeta chains were analyzed by immunosequencing. Turning to the authors' computational methods: Repertoire TCRs were checked for matches against a reference library of SARS-CoV-2-specific TCRs that had been generated using the MIRA antigen-specificity platform. Breadth meant the fraction of unique TCRs that were SARS-CoV-2-associated, whereas depth meant the fraction of total T cells that were SARS-CoV-2-associated. Each spike-specific TCR was assigned to its reactive spike region and to a CD4 or CD8 class using the MIRA data. Log10-transformed breadth and depth values were compared by one-way ANOVA with Sidak's multiple comparisons tests. Entries here come from immuneACCESS through TCRdb and include only in-frame sequences with V and J called. Some clones fail to appear in such tables; in the studies checked, an unresolved V gene covers under half of the shortfall, and the cause of the remainder is unknown. That table furnishes V, J and clone size, whereas the DNA furnished D and trimming. The sample records about 180,000 clones, 94% of which are singletons. Roughly 1.5% of the sample is in the top ten clones.

With regard to this clone: There is no known antigen for this receptor. No much larger clonotype is one base removed from it; base qualities were not supplied.

The label giving this sample's time point can be read as: about 28 days (+/-7) after the second vaccine dose. AZD1222 recipients whose second dose came at about 4 weeks and those whose second dose came at about 12 weeks were combined into one group, since spike-specific TCR depth and breadth did not differ between the two schedules. The vaccinee samples were drawn from two UK trials, COV001 and COV002, one of which was a single-blind randomized controlled phase 2/3 trial testing AZD1222 (ChAdOx1 nCoV-19) in healthy adults. For TCRbeta chain sequencing, PBMC samples from trial participants were taken at day 0 and at day 28 after the second dose. The sequencing here drew on peripheral blood, taken 28 days after the second AZD1222 dose. This TCR was recovered from an adult who received the AZD1222 COVID-19 vaccine.

The DNA sequence is TGTGCCAGCTCGGGGGGAATCCAAGAGACCCAGTACTTC. Its translation is CASSGGIQETQYF. The rearranged chain carries TRBV7-3 and TRBJ2-5; 7 bases in between match TRBD2. Relative to germline, V is missing 8 bases and J is missing 1 base, with 4 bases of the junction outside any gene match. From cysteine to phenylalanine, the CDR3 is 13 amino acids long. The only DNA kept is the CDR3, 39 bases in frame from the first base. Reading the germline V gene gives CDR1 SGHTA and CDR2 FQGTGA.